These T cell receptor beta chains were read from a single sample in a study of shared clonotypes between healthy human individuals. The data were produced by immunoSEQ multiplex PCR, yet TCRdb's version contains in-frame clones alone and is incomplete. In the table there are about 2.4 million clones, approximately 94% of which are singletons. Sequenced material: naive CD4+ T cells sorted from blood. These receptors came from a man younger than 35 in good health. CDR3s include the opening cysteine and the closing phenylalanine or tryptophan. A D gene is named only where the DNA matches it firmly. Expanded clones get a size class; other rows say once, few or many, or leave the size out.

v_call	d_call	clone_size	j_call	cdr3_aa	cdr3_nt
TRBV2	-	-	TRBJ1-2	CASNPWSGWGYTF	TGTGCCAGCAACCCCTGGAGCGGTTGGGGCTACACCTTC
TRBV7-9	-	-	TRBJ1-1	CASSFRQVRGPTEAFF	TGTGCCAGCAGCTTCCGCCAGGTGAGGGGCCCCACTGAAGCTTTCTTT
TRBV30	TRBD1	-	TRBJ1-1	CAWSIRGKTGANRRTEAFF	TGTGCCTGGAGTATCCGGGGGAAGACAGGGGCTAATCGGAGGACTGAAGCTTTCTTT
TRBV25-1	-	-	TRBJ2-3	CASSDVGATQYF	TGTGCCAGCAGTGACGTTGGGGCTACGCAGTATTTT
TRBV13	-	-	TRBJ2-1	CASSLVEGAHNEQFF	TGTGCCAGCAGCTTAGTGGAGGGGGCCCACAATGAGCAGTTCTTC
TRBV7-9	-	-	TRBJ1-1	CASSLSVNTEAFF	TGTGCCAGCAGCTTGAGCGTGAACACTGAAGCTTTCTTT
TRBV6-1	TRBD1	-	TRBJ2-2	CASSEGPGQGGGELFF	TGTGCCAGCAGTGAAGGGCCGGGACAGGGGGGCGGGGAGCTGTTTTTT
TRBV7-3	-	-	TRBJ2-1	CASSLTSSGQQFF	TGTGCCAGCAGCTTAACTTCTTCGGGGCAGCAGTTCTTC
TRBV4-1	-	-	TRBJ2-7	CASSQVPGASYEQYF	TGCGCCAGCAGCCAAGTCCCGGGGGCCTCCTACGAGCAGTACTTC
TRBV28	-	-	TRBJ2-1	CASSLQASLTYNEQFF	TGTGCCAGCAGTTTACAGGCGAGCCTGACCTACAATGAGCAGTTCTTC
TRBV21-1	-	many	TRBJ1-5	CASIPGGGRRQPQHF	TGTGCCAGCATCCCCGGAGGGGGTCGGCGACAGCCCCAGCATTTT
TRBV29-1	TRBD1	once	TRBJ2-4	CSAEGASRNIQYF	TGCAGCGCCGAGGGGGCTAGCCGAAACATTCAGTACTTC
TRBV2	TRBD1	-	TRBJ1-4	CASSGRQGTNEKLFF	TGTGCCAGCAGTGGTCGACAGGGGACTAATGAAAAACTGTTTTTT
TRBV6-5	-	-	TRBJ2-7	CASSYTGFHEQYF	TGTGCCAGCAGTTACACAGGGTTCCACGAGCAGTACTTC
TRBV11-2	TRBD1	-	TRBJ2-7	CASSGGQGDEQYF	TGTGCCAGCAGCGGTGGACAGGGAGACGAGCAGTACTTC
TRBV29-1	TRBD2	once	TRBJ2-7	CRGGGGLTYEQYF	TGCCGCGGGGGCGGGGGGCTAACCTACGAGCAGTACTTC
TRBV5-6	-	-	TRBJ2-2	CASSLAGRDDTGELFF	TGTGCCAGCAGCTTGGCGGGACGCGATGACACCGGGGAGCTGTTTTTT
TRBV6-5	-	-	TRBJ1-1	CASSYSRRRNTEAFF	TGTGCCAGCAGTTACTCGCGGCGGCGGAACACTGAAGCTTTCTTT
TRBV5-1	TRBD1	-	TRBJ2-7	CASSEQGREQYF	TGCGCCAGCAGCGAACAGGGGCGGGAGCAGTACTTC
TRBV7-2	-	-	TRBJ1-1	CASSLTTGSNTEAFF	TGTGCCAGCAGCTTAACGACAGGATCGAACACTGAAGCTTTCTTT
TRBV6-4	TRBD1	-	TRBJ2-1	CASSDSRQGSYNEQFF	TGTGCCAGCAGTGACTCGCGACAGGGCTCCTACAATGAGCAGTTCTTC
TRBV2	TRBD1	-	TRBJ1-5	CASRDRGGDNQPQHF	TGTGCCAGCAGAGACAGGGGTGGGGATAATCAGCCCCAGCATTTT
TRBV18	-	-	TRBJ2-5	CASSPPGTPQETQYF	TGTGCCAGCTCACCACCGGGGACGCCGCAAGAGACCCAGTACTTC
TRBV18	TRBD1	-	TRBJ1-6	CASSPRMTGVNSPLHF	TGTGCCAGCTCACCACGTATGACAGGGGTCAATTCACCCCTCCACTTT